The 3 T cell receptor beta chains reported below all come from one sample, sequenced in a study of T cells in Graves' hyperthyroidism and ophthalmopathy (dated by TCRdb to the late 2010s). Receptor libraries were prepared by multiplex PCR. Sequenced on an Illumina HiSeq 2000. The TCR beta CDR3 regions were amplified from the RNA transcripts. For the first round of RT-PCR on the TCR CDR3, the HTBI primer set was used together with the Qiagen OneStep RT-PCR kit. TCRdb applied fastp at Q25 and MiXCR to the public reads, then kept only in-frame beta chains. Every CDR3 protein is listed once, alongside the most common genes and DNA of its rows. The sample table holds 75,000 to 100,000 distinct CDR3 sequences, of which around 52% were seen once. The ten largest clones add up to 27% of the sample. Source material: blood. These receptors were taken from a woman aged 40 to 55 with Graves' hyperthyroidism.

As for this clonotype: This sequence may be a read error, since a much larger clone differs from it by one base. The CDR3 loop reads CASSTGEYEQYF. CDR3 coding DNA: TGTGCCAGTTCGACAGGGGAGTACGAGCAGTACTTC. This chain joins TRBV7-2 and TRBJ2-7, with 8 bases fitting TRBD1. Germline lookup yields CDR1 SGHTA and CDR2 FQGNSA. V lost 9 bases, J lost 4 bases, and 5 bases stayed unmatched. The length of the CDR3 is 12 residues.

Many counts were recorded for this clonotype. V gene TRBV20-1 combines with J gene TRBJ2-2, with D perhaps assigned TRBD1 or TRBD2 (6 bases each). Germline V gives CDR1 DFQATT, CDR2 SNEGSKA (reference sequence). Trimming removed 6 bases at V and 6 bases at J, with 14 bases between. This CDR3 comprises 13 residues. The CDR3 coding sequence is TGCAGTGCGAGGGGGTGGGGGGCCGGGGAGCTGTTTTTT. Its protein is CSARGWGAGELFF.

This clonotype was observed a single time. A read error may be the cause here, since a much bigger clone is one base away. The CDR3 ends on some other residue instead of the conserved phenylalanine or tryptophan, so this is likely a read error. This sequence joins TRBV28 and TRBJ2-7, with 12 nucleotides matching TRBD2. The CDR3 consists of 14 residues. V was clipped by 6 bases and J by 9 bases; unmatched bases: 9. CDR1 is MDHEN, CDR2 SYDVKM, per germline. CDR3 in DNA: TGTGCCAGCAGCTCCTGGACTAGCGGGAATGGGCAGTACTAC. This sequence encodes CASSSWTSGNGQYY.